A single T cell receptor beta chain is shown here with its context. This sample was included in a study of blood T cell repertoires in COVID-19. Study-wide context: Acute-phase and convalescent COVID-19 samples originated in the United States, Italy and Spain. Sample material is recorded as cDNA or gDNA derived from T cells, B-cell-depleted T cells, or PBMCs.

CDR3 length: 15 residues. V was trimmed by 0 bases and J by 8 bases, leaving 14 bases between them. The germline V gene has CDR1 SGHRS and CDR2 YFSETQ. In the authors' workflow: Amplification from reference gene primers served as the basis for estimated nucleated cell counts. TCRdb keeps only in-frame clones here, not all; method: immunoSEQ multiplex PCR. V, J and clone size were drawn from that table, and D and trimming were deduced from the DNA. The data hold 250,000 to 300,000 clones, with 80% to 85% observed a single time. Input material: peripheral blood. The receptor comes from a woman aged 60-75 years with active or convalescent COVID-19. This chain uses TRBV5-1 with TRBJ2-2, with D possibly TRBD1 on 5 matching bases. The CDR3 region has the DNA TGCGCCAGCAGCTTGGACGCCAGGGCCTCGGGGGAGCTGTTTTTT. Residues: CASSLDARASGELFF.